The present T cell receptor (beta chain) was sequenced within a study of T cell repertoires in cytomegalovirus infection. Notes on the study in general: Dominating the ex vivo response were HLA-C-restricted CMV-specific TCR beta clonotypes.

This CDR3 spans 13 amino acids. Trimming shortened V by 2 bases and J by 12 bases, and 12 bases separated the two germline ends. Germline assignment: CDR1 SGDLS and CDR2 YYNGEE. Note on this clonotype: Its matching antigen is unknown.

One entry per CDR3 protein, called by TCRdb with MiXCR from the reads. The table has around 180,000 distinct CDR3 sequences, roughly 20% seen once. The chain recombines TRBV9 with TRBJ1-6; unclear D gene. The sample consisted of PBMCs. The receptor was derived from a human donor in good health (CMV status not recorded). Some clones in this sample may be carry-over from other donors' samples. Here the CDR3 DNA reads TGTGCCAGCAGCGTGAATCAGTTCAGACCCCTCCACTTT. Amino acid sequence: CASSVNQFRPLHF. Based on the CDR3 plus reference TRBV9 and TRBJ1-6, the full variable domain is DSGVTQTPKHLITATGQRVTLRCSPRSGDLSVYWYQQSLDQGLQFLIQYYNGEERAKGNILERFSAQQFPDLHSELNLSSLELGDSALYFCASSVNQFRPLHFGNGTRLTVT.